The source of this TCR beta chain is a study of cytomegalovirus exposure and HLA in healthy donors. The donors were in the approximately 120-subject validation cohort; that cohort was separate from the approximately 700-subject first cohort. Germline trimming cut 4 bases from V and 3 bases from J; bases unmatched to any gene: 6. CDR1 MGHRA and CDR2 YSYEKL come from the germline V gene. CDR3 size: 16 residues. Here immunoSEQ multiplex PCR was the method, and the copy in TCRdb shows in-frame clones only, minus some. The table has more than 110,000 clones, 94% seen once. The specimen was PBMCs. This sequence was found in a man younger than 30 in good health and CMV-seropositive. The gene calls are TRBV4-1 and TRBJ1-1; 12 bases are shared with TRBD1. The CDR3 region is CASSRPGQGAYTEAFF. CDR3 in DNA: TGCGCCAGCAGCCGACCGGGACAGGGGGCGTACACTGAAGCTTTCTTT.